Shown below are 16 T cell receptor beta chains from a single sample sequenced in a study of T cell repertoires in cytomegalovirus infection. TCRdb analysed the reads with MiXCR anew, one entry per CDR3 protein. The sample contains around 710,000 distinct CDR3 sequences, about 28% of which appear only once. The antigens of these receptors remain unknown. The specimen was cultured CD8+ T cells from PBMCs, collected from culture after CMV antigen stimulation. The receptors derive from a human donor in good health (CMV status not recorded). Some clones in this sample may be carry-over from other donors' samples.

The CDR3 reads CASSSGPSDEQFF. CDR3 DNA sequence: TGTGCCAGCAGCTCGGGTCCTAGCGATGAGCAGTTCTTC. The chain employs TRBV7-9 and TRBJ2-1; D perhaps matches TRBD2 (6 bases). V shed 4 bases and J shed 8 bases, with 12 bases lying between them. The V gene's germline CDR1 is SEHNR and CDR2 FQNEAQ (reference sequence). CDR3 size: 13 residues. Full variable domain (rest looked up from reference TRBV7-9 and TRBJ2-1): DTGVSQNPRHKITKRGQNVTFRCDPISEHNRLYWYRQTLGQGPEFLTYFQNEAQLEKSRLLSDRFSAERPKGSFSTLEIQRTEQGDSAMYLCASSSGPSDEQFFGPGTRLTVL.

This clonotype was picked up a small number of times. The V call is TRBV7-9, the J call TRBJ2-5, with 7 nucleotides matching TRBD1. V was pared by 5 bases and J by 0 bases, with 3 bases of the junction left unmatched. Looked up from germline, CDR1 is SEHNR and CDR2 is FQNEAQ (reference sequence). The CDR3 covers 14 residues. The chain's CDR3 is CASSQGQDQETQYF. In DNA form, the CDR3 reads TGTGCCAGCAGCCAAGGACAGGACCAAGAGACCCAGTACTTC.

A few counts support this clonotype. The rearrangement links TRBV25-1 to TRBJ2-5, with D uncertain. The V gene's germline CDR1 is MGHDK and CDR2 SYGVNS. V gave up 5 bases and J gave up 4 bases, with 11 bases separating them. The CDR3 covers 13 residues. Written as DNA, the CDR3 is TGTGCCAGCAGTCCGACTGACGGAGAGACCCAGTACTTC. Protein sequence: CASSPTDGETQYF.

The gene calls are TRBV7-9 and TRBJ2-2, with TRBD1 matching 9 bases. Germline V gene sequence: CDR1 SEHNR, CDR2 FQNEAQ (reference sequence). This CDR3 is built from 17 residues. J was trimmed by 5 bases and V by 0 bases; bases with no gene match: 7. The chain's CDR3 is CASSLAPGQGETGELFF. In nucleotides, the CDR3 is TGTGCCAGCAGCTTAGCCCCGGGACAGGGAGAGACCGGGGAGCTGTTTTTT.

This clonotype was recorded a few times. The V and J genes are TRBV29-1 and TRBJ2-1, with D perhaps TRBD1 (5 bases). The CDR3 runs 14 residues. The V end lost 1 base, the J end lost 5 bases, and 12 bases lay between the germline ends. Germline CDR1 reads SQVTM; CDR2 reads ANQGSEA. In DNA form, the CDR3 reads TGCAGCGTTGAAGTCTTCGGCAGGGACAATGAGCAGTTCTTC. This encodes CSVEVFGRDNEQFF.

This clonotype has just a few counts. This chain connects TRBV7-9 to TRBJ2-1, with 7 bases matching TRBD2. Germline loops: CDR1 SEHNR, CDR2 FQNEAQ (reference sequence). The CDR3 covers 16 residues. J gave up 4 bases and V 5 bases, and 11 bases lay outside the gene matches. The CDR3 DNA reads as TGTGCCAGCAGCCGAACCCGACTAGCAGCGTACAATGAGCAGTTCTTC. Translation: CASSRTRLAAYNEQFF.

The chain carries TRBV19 and TRBJ1-2; a weak D match, TRBD1 (5 bases). V lost 3 bases and J 5 bases, leaving 13 bases between the germline ends. CDR1 and CDR2 from the germline V gene are LNHDA and SQIVND (reference sequence). The length of the CDR3 is 14 residues. The CDR3 region has the DNA TGTGCCAGTAGTATCGACCAGGGTGGATATGGCTACACCTTC. This translates into CASSIDQGGYGYTF.

The table lists this clonotype with a count of one. The chain is built from TRBV20-1 and TRBJ2-7, with TRBD1 matching 8 bases. This CDR3 has 12 amino acids. Per the germline V gene, CDR1 is DFQATT and CDR2 is SNEGSKA (reference sequence). V lost 6 bases to trimming and J lost 2 bases; unmatched junction nucleotides: 3. CDR3 residues: CSAWTGPYEQYF. The CDR3 nucleotides read TGCAGTGCATGGACAGGGCCCTACGAGCAGTACTTC.

Only a few counts were recorded for this clonotype. This chain joins TRBV27 and TRBJ1-2; TRBD1 agrees at 7 bases. V dropped 0 bases and J dropped 8; count of bases not matched to a gene: 3. Germline V gene data show CDR1 as MNHEY and CDR2 as SMNVEV (reference sequence). This CDR3 region has 13 residues. DNA for the CDR3: TGTGCCAGCAGTTTATCATCAGGGGGAGGCTACACCTTC. Translating gives CASSLSSGGGYTF.

This clonotype was recorded a few times. The rearrangement joins TRBV20-1 to TRBJ2-7; D may be TRBD2 (6 bases). The V and J ends lost 1 base and 0 bases respectively, with 10 bases between them. The CDR3 sequence is 14 residues long. Per germline, CDR1 DFQATT and CDR2 SNEGSKA (reference sequence). CDR3 sequence (DNA): TGCAGTGCTAGAGGGCGGGGCCTCTCCTACGAGCAGTACGTC. It encodes CSARGRGLSYEQYV.

The J gene is TRBJ2-7, the V gene TRBV12-3 or TRBV12-4; 7 positions agree with TRBD1. The ends lost 6 bases at V and 5 bases at J; junction bases unmatched: 7. The CDR3 has 13 residues. CDR3 amino acids: CASSLRGFHEQYV. The CDR3 DNA follows: TGTGCCAGCAGCCTCAGGGGGTTTCACGAGCAGTACGTC.

The table lists this clonotype with a few counts. This rearrangement joins TRBV7-6 to TRBJ2-2, with D uncertain. The CDR3 runs 19 residues. Germline assignment: CDR1 SGHVS and CDR2 FNYEAQ. Trimming left V 0 bases short and J 0 bases short, with 17 bases between. The CDR3 region has the DNA TGTGCCAGCAGCTTAGCGTTTATAACCGCCTTATCGAACACCGGGGAGCTGTTTTTT. Translating gives CASSLAFITALSNTGELFF. Looking up the rest from reference TRBV7-6 and TRBJ2-2 gives the full variable domain: GAGVSQSPRYKVTKRGQDVALRCDPISGHVSLYWYRQALGQGPEFLTYFNYEAQQDKSGLPNDRFSAERPEGSISTLTIQRTEQRDSAMYRCASSLAFITALSNTGELFFGEGSRLTVL.

The sample holds a few counts of this clonotype. The genes are TRBV6-6 and TRBJ2-3, with unresolved D. The V gene lost 6 bases and the J gene lost 0 bases, with 7 bases spanning the gap. The CDR3 has 13 residues. CDR1 MNHNY and CDR2 SVGAGI come from the germline V gene (reference sequence). CDR3 DNA: TGTGCCAGCAGGGCACCTAGCACAGATACGCAGTATTTT. The encoded protein is CASRAPSTDTQYF.

This clonotype was recorded at least ten times. CDR3 in amino acids: CASSPGPDYEQYV. The DNA for the CDR3 is TGTGCCAGCAGCCCTGGGCCCGATTACGAGCAGTACGTC. The genes are TRBV7-9 and TRBJ2-7; D gene unclear. V dropped 5 bases and J dropped 4 bases, with 12 bases sitting between them. Germline V lookup: CDR1 SEHNR, CDR2 FQNEAQ (reference sequence). There are 13 residues in the CDR3.

This clonotype showed up just a few times. The gene calls are TRBV10-3 and TRBJ1-1, with 7 positions matching TRBD1. From germline, CDR1 is ENHRY and CDR2 SYGVKD. V trimming: 3 bases; J trimming: 3 bases; junction bases outside the gene matches: 7. There are 15 residues in the CDR3. The CDR3 DNA follows: TGTGCCATCAGTGATCTTGGGCAGGGGGACACTGAAGCTTTCTTT. Translating gives CAISDLGQGDTEAFF.

This clonotype has only a few counts. This chain joins TRBV6-1 and TRBJ2-1, with a tentative D call TRBD2 (5 bases). V lost 7 bases and J lost 6, with 13 bases in between. The CDR3 has 13 amino acids. Germline V gene lookup returns CDR1 MNHNS and CDR2 SASEGT. The CDR3 spells CASTGIRGNEQFF. The CDR3 DNA is TGTGCCAGCACGGGGATTAGAGGCAATGAGCAGTTCTTC.